This TCR beta chain is drawn from a study of OX40 agonist ivuxolimab in advanced cancers. Germline V lookup: CDR1 MDHEN, CDR2 SYDVKM. V shed 3 bases and J shed 3 bases, with 6 bases lying between them. The CDR3 is 12 residues long. Libraries were prepared by immunoSEQ multiplex PCR; TCRdb keeps only in-frame clonotypes and omits some of them. The table shows some 45,000 clones, with about nine tenths occurring only once. As to this clone: Given a much more abundant clone one base away, this may be a read error. Other DNA sequences in the sample encode the same CDR3.

The sequence came from an adult with an advanced solid tumor such as melanoma, head and neck, liver or kidney cancer. The genes are TRBV28 and TRBJ2-7; tentative D call: TRBD1 (6 bases). The material was CD4+ or CD8+ T cells sorted from blood, obtained in a trial of the OX40 agonist ivuxolimab. CDR3 sequence reads: CASSLDSYEQYF. Written as DNA, the CDR3 is TGTGCCAGCAGTTTGGACAGCTACGAGCAGTACTTC. Full variable domain (outside the CDR3, taken from reference TRBV28 and TRBJ2-7): DVKVTQSSRYLVKRTGEKVFLECVQDMDHENMFWYRQDPGLGLRLIYFSYDVKMKEKGDIPEGYSVSREKKERFSLILESASTNQTSMYLCASSLDSYEQYFGPGTRLTVT.